This T cell receptor beta chain was identified in a study of T cells in tuberculosis. Whole-study context: The T cells targeted glucose monomycolate, a mycobacterial lipid, via CD1B.

Assay used: immunoSEQ multiplex PCR; TCRdb lists only in-frame clones, some missing. The sample carries tens of thousands of clones, approximately 91% recorded once. The CDR3 totals 15 residues. Germline CDR1 SGHRS, CDR2 YFSETQ. The V end was cut by 1 base, the J end by 3 bases, with 11 bases between. Sorting used thawed, overnight-rested PBMC stained with anti-CD3, a viability dye and GMM-loaded CD1B tetramer. CD1B tetramers were loaded with Rhodococcus equi-derived C32 glucose monomycolate. This TCR was recovered from an adult woman with latent tuberculosis. The V call is TRBV5-1, the J call TRBJ2-1; the D gene is possibly TRBD2 (6 bases). Sequencing was carried out using CD1b-GMM tetramer-negative cells sorted from PBMCs. The CDR3 region is CASSLSAGNYNEQFF. Written as DNA, the CDR3 is TGCGCCAGCAGCTTGTCGGCGGGGAACTACAATGAGCAGTTCTTC.